This TCR beta chain originates from a study of shared clonotypes between healthy human individuals. The wider study: Donors had three CD4 naive, three CD4 memory, two CD8 naive and one CD8 memory plate apiece. Whole-study results and caveats: The donor pool, a small one, limited the genetic and exposure-history diversity represented.

The table came from immunoSEQ multiplex PCR; TCRdb's copy has only in-frame clones and leaves some out. The sample yields fewer than 400,000 clones, approximately 74% seen once. The CDR3 spans 16 residues. Germline-derived CDR1 and CDR2 are SGHDN and FVKESK. V dropped 3 bases and J dropped 4; count of bases not matched to a gene: 9. Remarks on this clone: The antigen is undetermined.

The sequence was obtained from a man aged 25 to 40 in good health. J is TRBJ1-3 and V is TRBV14; TRBD1 matches at 7 bases. The specimen was memory CD4+ T cells sorted from blood. Subset reported: CD45RA-negative fraction. The DNA of the CDR3 is TGTGCCAGCAGCCATCGACAGGGAGTCGCGGGAAACACCATATATTTT. This encodes CASSHRQGVAGNTIYF.